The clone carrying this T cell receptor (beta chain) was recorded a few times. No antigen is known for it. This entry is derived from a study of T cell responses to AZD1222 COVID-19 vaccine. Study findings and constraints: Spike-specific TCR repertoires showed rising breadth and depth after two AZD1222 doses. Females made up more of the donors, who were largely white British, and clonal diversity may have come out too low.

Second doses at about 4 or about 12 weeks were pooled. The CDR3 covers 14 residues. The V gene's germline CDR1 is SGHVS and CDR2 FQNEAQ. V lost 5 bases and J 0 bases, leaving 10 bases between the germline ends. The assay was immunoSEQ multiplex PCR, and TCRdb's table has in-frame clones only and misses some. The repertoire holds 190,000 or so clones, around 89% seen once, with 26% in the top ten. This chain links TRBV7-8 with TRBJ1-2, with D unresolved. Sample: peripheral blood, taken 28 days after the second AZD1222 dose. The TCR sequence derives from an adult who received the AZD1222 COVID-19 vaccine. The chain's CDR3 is CASSALTSNYGYTF. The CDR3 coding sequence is TGTGCCAGCAGCGCCCTGACATCTAACTATGGCTACACCTTC.